This T cell receptor (beta chain) appears in the sequencing data of a study of T cell repertoires in ileal Crohn's disease. Study at large: About half received postoperative treatment, roughly ten with thiopurines and 15 to 20 anti-TNF.

TCRdb's table, derived via immunoSEQ multiplex PCR, lists solely in-frame clones and lacks some. The sample carries around 5,800 clones, 88% recorded once. Surgical specimens yielded lamina propria lymphocytes, which were density-gradient separated and then sorted. This clone was observed a single time. Its antigen is unidentified. General observations from the study: Sorted CD8 T cells held more high-frequency clones than CD4. Every patient over 26.8% clonality showed endoscopic recurrence. Clonal expansions were more frequent in active smokers than non-smokers at surgery.

The TCR comes from an adult with Crohn's disease. Some clones in this sample may be carry-over from other donors' samples. The sequencing sample was made of CD4+ T cells from ileum.

The CDR3 DNA reads TGTGCCAGCAGCCGGGAAGAAGCTTTCTTT. This codes for CASSREEAFF. The chain employs TRBV6-6 and TRBJ1-1; D gene uncertain. CDR3 length: 10 amino acids. Deletions cut 6 bases from V and 8 bases from J, with 7 bases between. The germline CDR1 and CDR2 sequences are MNHNY and SVGAGI (reference sequence).